The 5 T cell receptor beta chains reported below all come from one sample, sequenced in a study of T cell responses to AZD1222 COVID-19 vaccine. The method was immunoSEQ multiplex PCR; TCRdb's version includes in-frame clones alone and lacks a portion of them. The top ten clones hold 4% to 5.5% of a sample with approximately 150,000 clones, 94% of them seen once. The specimen was peripheral blood, collected 28 days after the second AZD1222 dose. Receptors originate from an adult who received the AZD1222 COVID-19 vaccine.

The V and J genes are TRBV7-9 and TRBJ2-3; 9 positions match TRBD1. This CDR3 is 14 amino acids long. CDR1 is SEHNR and CDR2 is FQNEAQ in the germline V gene (reference sequence). J gave up 4 bases and V 5 bases, and 4 bases lay outside the gene matches. The CDR3 loop is CASSLGTGPDTQYF. CDR3 DNA: TGTGCCAGCAGCCTAGGGACAGGGCCAGATACGCAGTATTTT. Full variable domain (rest looked up from reference TRBV7-9 and TRBJ2-3): DTGVSQNPRHKITKRGQNVTFRCDPISEHNRLYWYRQTLGQGPEFLTYFQNEAQLEKSRLLSDRFSAERPKGSFSTLEIQRTEQGDSAMYLCASSLGTGPDTQYFGPGTRLTVL.

V gene TRBV28 combines with J gene TRBJ1-1; 7 nucleotides match TRBD1. This CDR3 has 15 residues. V lost 2 bases to trimming and J lost 4 bases; unmatched junction nucleotides: 7. Germline loops: CDR1 MDHEN, CDR2 SYDVKM. The CDR3 is CASSLGDRAGTEAFF. DNA for the CDR3: TGTGCCAGCAGTTTAGGAGACAGGGCGGGCACTGAAGCTTTCTTT.

The chain recombines TRBV19 with TRBJ2-3, with D possibly being TRBD2 (5 bases). Germline CDR1 LNHDA, CDR2 SQIVND (reference sequence). This CDR3 has 14 residues. V shed 7 bases and J shed 1 base, with 12 bases lying between them. This chain's CDR3 is CASTKAEGTDTQYF. CDR3 sequence (DNA): TGTGCCAGTACCAAAGCGGAGGGCACAGATACGCAGTATTTT.

J is TRBJ2-5 and V is TRBV27; tentative D call: TRBD2 (5 bases). Germline CDR1 MNHEY, CDR2 SMNVEV (reference sequence). With 4 bases removed from V and 4 bases from J, the gap between germline ends came to 13 bases. The CDR3 has 14 residues. The DNA of the CDR3 is TGTGCCAGCAGTTCCCCTAGCCGGGGAGAGACCCAGTACTTC. It codes for CASSSPSRGETQYF.

This chain connects TRBV5-4 to TRBJ2-7, with D perhaps matching TRBD1 or TRBD2 (5 bases each). This CDR3 contains 14 residues. V gave up 2 bases and J gave up 1 base, with 10 bases separating them. The germline V gene encodes CDR1 SGHNT and CDR2 YYREEE (reference sequence). The DNA of the CDR3 is TGTGCCAGCAGCTTCGGGACCGCTTCCTACGAGCAGTACTTC. Amino acids: CASSFGTASYEQYF.